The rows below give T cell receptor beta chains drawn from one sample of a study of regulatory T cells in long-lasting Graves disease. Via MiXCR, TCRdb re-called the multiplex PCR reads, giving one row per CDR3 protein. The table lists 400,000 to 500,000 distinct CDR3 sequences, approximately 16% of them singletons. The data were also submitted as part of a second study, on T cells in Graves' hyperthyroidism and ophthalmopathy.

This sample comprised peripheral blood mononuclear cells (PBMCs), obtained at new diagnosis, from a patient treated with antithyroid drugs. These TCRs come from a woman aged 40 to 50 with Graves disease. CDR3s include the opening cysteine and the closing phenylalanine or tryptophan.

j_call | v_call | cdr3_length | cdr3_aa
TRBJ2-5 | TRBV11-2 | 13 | CASSQMGVGTQYF
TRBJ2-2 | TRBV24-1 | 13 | CATTDSTRGELFF
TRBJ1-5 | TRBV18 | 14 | CASSPYRVNQPQHF
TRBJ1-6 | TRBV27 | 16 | CASSPKSTGDYSPLHF
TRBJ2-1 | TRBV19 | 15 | CASSIGTSFGNEQFF
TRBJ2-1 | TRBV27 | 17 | CASSQAPTSGDYNEQFF
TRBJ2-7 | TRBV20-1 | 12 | CSARDRLAEEYF
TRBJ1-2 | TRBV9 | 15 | CASSVPGGSAYGYTF
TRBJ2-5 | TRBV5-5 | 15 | CASRSLAGPGETQYF
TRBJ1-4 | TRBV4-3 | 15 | CASSQEIGADEKLFF